Listed here are 14 T cell receptor beta chains from one sample, sequenced in a study of T cell responses to AZD1222 COVID-19 vaccine (dated by TCRdb to the early 2020s). The method was the immunoSEQ multiplex PCR assay. TCRdb took this table from immuneACCESS and kept in-frame rearrangements with V and J called. Such tables lack part of the clones; where checked against another copy, unresolved V genes explain under half of the gap, and the rest is unexplained. This sample lists just under 75,000 clones; less than 85% were detected once. The ten biggest clones cover less than 50% of the sample. The meaning of the sample's time point label: about 28 days (+/-7) after the second vaccine dose. Here the sequenced sample was peripheral blood, taken 28 days after the second AZD1222 dose. These TCRs come from an adult who received the AZD1222 COVID-19 vaccine.

This clone appeared a few times. V gene TRBV5-1 combines with J gene TRBJ2-7, with no clear D. Trimming removed 0 bases from V and 6 bases from J, with 10 bases in between. The CDR3 contains 13 residues. The V gene's germline CDR1 is SGHRS and CDR2 YFSETQ. The chain's CDR3 is CASSLGPEIEQYF. In DNA form, the CDR3 reads TGCGCCAGCAGCTTGGGTCCGGAGATCGAGCAGTACTTC.

The chain is built from TRBV19 and TRBJ2-2; 10 bases agree with TRBD1. This CDR3 is built from 14 residues. Germline CDR1 and CDR2: LNHDA and SQIVND (reference sequence). The trim removed 5 bases at V and 5 bases at J, leaving 2 bases unmatched. For the CDR3, the DNA is TGTGCCAGTAGTTGGACAGGGGGGACCGGGGAGCTGTTTTTT. Its protein is CASSWTGGTGELFF.

The chain is built from TRBV6-2 or TRBV6-3 and TRBJ1-2; unclear D gene. Germline loops: CDR1 MNHEY, CDR2 SVGEGT. The V end lost 6 bases, the J end lost 2 bases, and 10 bases lay between the germline ends. The CDR3 contains 13 residues. The CDR3 bases are TGTGCCAGCAGCCCCGGATACAACTATGGCTACACCTTC. Translated: CASSPGYNYGYTF.

This clone was seen a few times. The chain links TRBV19 to TRBJ2-7; D gene uncertain. The CDR3 spans 13 residues. Germline loops: CDR1 LNHDA, CDR2 SQIVND (reference sequence). Trimming stripped 3 bases from V and 1 base from J, with 7 bases between. As DNA, the CDR3 is TGTGCCAGTAGTATCGGCTCATCCTACGAGCAGTACTTC. It codes for CASSIGSSYEQYF. Full variable domain (missing parts from reference TRBV19 and TRBJ2-7): DGGITQSPKYLFRKEGQNVTLSCEQNLNHDAMYWYRQDPGQGLRLIYYSQIVNDFQKGDIAEGYSVSREKKESFPLTVTSAQKNPTAFYLCASSIGSSYEQYFGPGTRLTVT.

The chain couples TRBV6-2 or TRBV6-3 to TRBJ2-2; 8 bases are a match to TRBD2. Looked up from germline, CDR1 is MNHEY and CDR2 is SVGEGT. The CDR3 contains 16 residues. Germline trimming cut 4 bases from V and 4 bases from J; bases unmatched to any gene: 8. The CDR3 protein is CASSFIPAGVTGELFF. CDR3 nucleotide sequence: TGTGCCAGCAGTTTCATCCCAGCGGGAGTCACCGGGGAGCTGTTTTTT.

V gene TRBV12-3 or TRBV12-4 combines with J gene TRBJ2-1, with 10 bases fitting TRBD1. CDR3 length: 13 amino acids. The junction had 2 bases not matched to a gene; V was cut back by 10 bases and J by 2 bases. CDR3 bases: TGTGCCACCGGGACAGGGGCCTACAATGAGCAGTTCTTC. It is translated as CATGTGAYNEQFF.

The J gene is TRBJ2-7, the V gene TRBV18, with 11 bases matching TRBD1. This CDR3 is built from 14 residues. The V gene end was trimmed by 3 bases and the J gene end by 3 bases; junction bases not matched to a gene: 1. Per germline, CDR1 KGHSH and CDR2 LQKENI. This CDR3 is CASSPGTGGYEQYF. DNA of the CDR3: TGTGCCAGCTCACCGGGGACAGGGGGCTACGAGCAGTACTTC.

The gene calls are TRBV7-3 and TRBJ2-2; possibly TRBD1 for D (5 bases). The V gene lost 1 base and the J gene lost 6 bases, with 9 bases spanning the gap. This CDR3 contains 14 residues. The germline V gene has CDR1 SGHTA and CDR2 FQGTGA. This CDR3 is CASSLRTGSGELFF. In nucleotides, the CDR3 is TGTGCCAGCAGCTTAAGAACAGGATCCGGGGAGCTGTTTTTT.

This chain joins TRBV9 and TRBJ1-3; perhaps TRBD1 as D (5 bases). With 2 bases removed from V and 1 base from J, the gap between germline ends came to 10 bases. The germline V gene encodes CDR1 SGDLS and CDR2 YYNGEE. CDR3 length equals 15 residues. CDR3 region: CASSVGHLSGNTIYF. CDR3 coding DNA: TGTGCCAGCAGCGTTGGACACTTATCTGGAAACACCATATATTTT. Drawing the rest from reference TRBV9 and TRBJ1-3, the complete variable domain is DSGVTQTPKHLITATGQRVTLRCSPRSGDLSVYWYQQSLDQGLQFLIQYYNGEERAKGNILERFSAQQFPDLHSELNLSSLELGDSALYFCASSVGHLSGNTIYFGEGSWLTVV.

Here the CDR3 reads CATSIEGNEQFF. The CDR3 DNA is TGTGCCACCAGCATTGAGGGGAATGAGCAGTTCTTC. This sequence joins TRBV15 and TRBJ2-1; D may correspond to TRBD1 or TRBD2 (5 bases each). The CDR3 is made up of 12 amino acids. Per germline, CDR1 LNHNV and CDR2 YYDKDF (reference sequence). V was shortened by 4 bases and J by 7 bases, with 8 bases between the two germline ends.

Worth noting for this clone: A junction boundary mismatches the germline segment, possibly from a read error. V is TRBV6-4 and J is TRBJ2-1, with D possibly matching TRBD2 (7 bases). Germline lookup yields CDR1 MRHNA and CDR2 SNTAGT. The CDR3 loop spans 14 amino acids. The CDR3: CASSGGGSHNEQFF. CDR3 bases: TGTGCCAGCAGCGGCGGGGGCTCCCACAATGAGCAGTTCTTC.

The chain combines TRBV28 with TRBJ2-7; TRBD2 aligns across 7 bases. The ends lost 1 base at V and 2 bases at J; junction bases unmatched: 17. Per the germline V gene, CDR1 is MDHEN and CDR2 is SYDVKM. CDR3 length equals 19 residues. The CDR3 loop is CASSLSGGLWGRKTYEQYF. The CDR3 DNA reads TGTGCCAGCAGTTTATCGGGAGGACTGTGGGGTCGGAAAACCTACGAGCAGTACTTC. Full variable domain (outside the CDR3, taken from reference TRBV28 and TRBJ2-7): DVKVTQSSRYLVKRTGEKVFLECVQDMDHENMFWYRQDPGLGLRLIYFSYDVKMKEKGDIPEGYSVSREKKERFSLILESASTNQTSMYLCASSLSGGLWGRKTYEQYFGPGTRLTVT.

V and J are TRBV19 and TRBJ2-1, with D perhaps TRBD1 or TRBD2 (5 bases each). The germline gives CDR1 LNHDA, CDR2 SQIVND (reference sequence). The CDR3 spans 13 residues. V was clipped by 6 bases and J by 4 bases, with 10 bases between them. The CDR3 reads CASSRDGYNEQFF. DNA for the CDR3: TGTGCCAGTAGCCGGGACGGATACAATGAGCAGTTCTTC.

The chain joins TRBV5-1 to TRBJ1-4; D is undetermined. Germline loops: CDR1 SGHRS, CDR2 YFSETQ. The CDR3 covers 14 residues. V was clipped by 0 bases and J by 4 bases, with 7 bases between them. This CDR3 is CASSLDARNEKLFF. Here the CDR3 DNA reads TGCGCCAGCAGCTTGGACGCACGTAATGAAAAACTGTTTTTT. Based on the CDR3 plus reference TRBV5-1 and TRBJ1-4, the full variable domain is KAGVTQTPRYLIKTRGQQVTLSCSPISGHRSVSWYQQTPGQGLQFLFEYFSETQRNKGNFPGRFSGRQFSNSRSEMNVSTLELGDSALYLCASSLDARNEKLFFGSGTQLSVL.